The next 13 T cell receptor beta chains were all read from a single sample in a study of T cell repertoires in cytomegalovirus infection. TCRdb reanalysed the reads using MiXCR and keeps one entry per CDR3 protein. Of approximately 990,000 distinct CDR3 sequences in the sample, roughly 30% were seen once. No antigens are known for them. Sequencing was performed on cultured CD8+ T cells from PBMCs, taken from culture after CMV antigen stimulation. These receptor sequences come from a human donor in good health (CMV status not recorded). Some clones in this sample may be carry-over from other donors' samples.

The CDR3 DNA reads TGTGCCACCAGCAGAGATTTAGCCTCAAACTATGGCTACACCTTC. This translates into CATSRDLASNYGYTF. This chain uses TRBV15 with TRBJ1-2; D gene uncertain. Germline V gene data show CDR1 as LNHNV and CDR2 as YYDKDF (reference sequence). The CDR3 loop spans 15 amino acids. Trimming stripped 0 bases from V and 2 bases from J, with 10 bases between.

In this sample, this clonotype turned up a few times. The chain carries TRBV24-1 and TRBJ2-3; possible D gene TRBD1, 6 bases. V dropped 4 bases and J dropped 4 bases, with 14 bases sitting between them. The CDR3 is made up of 15 amino acids. Germline loops: CDR1 KGHDR, CDR2 SFDVKD. The CDR3 sequence: CATSERTGFPDTQYF. The CDR3 nucleotides are TGTGCCACCAGTGAGCGAACAGGGTTCCCAGATACGCAGTATTTT.

This chain joins TRBV27 and TRBJ2-1, with 7 bases lining up with TRBD2. Germline CDR1 MNHEY, CDR2 SMNVEV (reference sequence). V lost 3 bases and J lost 1; bases outside the gene matches: 12. The CDR3 has 18 residues. The CDR3 loop is CASSFPHFGGGSYNEQFF. Here the CDR3 DNA reads TGTGCCAGCAGTTTCCCCCATTTTGGCGGGGGTTCCTACAATGAGCAGTTCTTC.

This clonotype was observed a handful of times. The chain has TRBV7-8 and TRBJ1-2; possible D gene TRBD1, 6 bases. This CDR3 has 14 amino acids. The germline CDR1 and CDR2 sequences are SGHVS and FQNEAQ. Trimming took off 5 bases at V and 3 bases at J, with 13 bases between the two ends. This CDR3 reads CASSGRDTHYGYTF. CDR3 DNA sequence: TGTGCCAGCAGCGGACGGGACACCCACTATGGCTACACCTTC.

This clonotype was seen only a few times. The chain couples TRBV28 to TRBJ1-1; TRBD1 is a possible D gene (5 bases). The germline V gene has CDR1 MDHEN and CDR2 SYDVKM. The CDR3 is 14 residues long. V lost 5 bases, J lost 3 bases, and 13 bases lay in between. CDR3 in amino acids: CASSRPRVDTEAFF. CDR3 sequence (DNA): TGTGCCAGCAGTAGACCCAGGGTCGACACTGAAGCTTTCTTT. The entire variable domain, with the rest obtained from reference TRBV28 and TRBJ1-1, is as follows: DVKVTQSSRYLVKRTGEKVFLECVQDMDHENMFWYRQDPGLGLRLIYFSYDVKMKEKGDIPEGYSVSREKKERFSLILESASTNQTSMYLCASSRPRVDTEAFFGQGTRLTVV.

Points on this clonotype: The junction and the germline gene differ at one end; a read error may be behind it. The chain has TRBV7-8 and TRBJ1-2, with D unclear. Germline V gene lookup returns CDR1 SGHVS and CDR2 FQNEAQ. The CDR3 loop spans 13 amino acids. CDR3 sequence (DNA): TGTGTCAGCACAAGTGCGGCTGCTGGGGGCTACACCTTC. Translation: CVSTSAAAGGYTF. The entire variable domain, with the rest obtained from reference TRBV7-8 and TRBJ1-2, is as follows: GAGVSQSPRYKVAKRGQDVALRCDPISGHVSLFWYQQALGQGPEFLTYFQNEAQLDKSGLPSDRFFAERPEGSVSTLKIQRTQQEDSAVYLCVSTSAAAGGYTFGSGTRLTVV.

This chain uses TRBV27 with TRBJ2-5; D not certain. Germline-derived CDR1 and CDR2 are MNHEY and SMNVEV (reference sequence). V was pared by 2 bases and J by 5 bases, with 15 bases between. CDR3 length equals 15 residues. This CDR3 reads CASSLKGRRSETQYF. Written as DNA, the CDR3 is TGTGCCAGCAGTTTAAAGGGAAGGCGAAGCGAGACCCAGTACTTC.

Only a few counts were recorded for this clonotype. This rearrangement joins TRBV12-3 or TRBV12-4 to TRBJ1-2; TRBD1 might be the D (6 bases). Trimming cost V 3 bases and J 8 bases, with 10 bases left between them. CDR3 size: 12 residues. CDR3 DNA: TGTGCCAGCAGTTTGGGGGCAGAGGGCTACACCTTC. Translation gives CASSLGAEGYTF.

The rearrangement joins TRBV6-2 or TRBV6-3 to TRBJ2-5; TRBD1 is a possible D gene (6 bases). The CDR3 length is 12 residues. Germline assignment: CDR1 MNHEY and CDR2 SVGEGT. The V end was cut by 8 bases, the J end by 0 bases, with 7 bases between. The CDR3 spells CASDRNQETQYF. The CDR3 DNA sequence: TGTGCCAGCGACAGGAACCAAGAGACCCAGTACTTC.

This clonotype has ten or more counts. The chain is built from TRBV7-2 and TRBJ2-7, with D hard to call. V gave up 1 base and J gave up 3 bases, with 7 bases separating them. The length of the CDR3 is 13 residues. Germline assignment: CDR1 SGHTA and CDR2 FQGNSA. Here the CDR3 reads CASSLVFIYEQYF. CDR3 DNA sequence: TGTGCCAGCAGCTTAGTTTTTATCTACGAGCAGTACTTC.

The chain carries TRBV7-9 and TRBJ2-1; D gene unclear. Germline assignment: CDR1 SEHNR and CDR2 FQNEAQ (reference sequence). This CDR3 is built from 10 residues. The V end lost 5 bases, the J end lost 10 bases, and 6 bases lay between the germline ends. The CDR3 sequence is CASSISEQFF. CDR3 coding DNA: TGTGCCAGCAGCATTTCAGAGCAGTTCTTC.

This clonotype was seen only a few times. The chain uses TRBV7-6 and TRBJ2-1, with 7 bases lining up with TRBD2. J lost 8 bases, V lost 5 bases, and 6 bases had no gene match. Germline lookup yields CDR1 SGHVS and CDR2 FNYEAQ. The CDR3 has 13 amino acids. CDR3 sequence: CASSPPLADEQFF. CDR3 DNA: TGTGCCAGCAGCCCGCCCCTAGCGGATGAGCAGTTCTTC.

This chain links TRBV19 with TRBJ2-3; no reliable D call. V was shortened by 4 bases and J by 0 bases, with 11 bases between the two germline ends. The CDR3 is 15 amino acids. The V gene's germline CDR1 is LNHDA and CDR2 SQIVND (reference sequence). DNA of the CDR3: TGTGCCAGTAGTAGAAACACGGAGAGCACAGATACGCAGTATTTT. Encoded protein: CASSRNTESTDTQYF.